The present entry profiles one TCR beta chain with its context. The source of the sample is a study of shared clonotypes between healthy human individuals. The CDR3 has 14 amino acids. Trimming at V came to 7 bases and at J to 7 bases, leaving 6 bases not matched to a gene. Germline lookup yields CDR1 SGHTA and CDR2 FQGNSA. TCRdb's copy holds only in-frame clones and misses some; the assay was immunoSEQ multiplex PCR. The table shows about a million clones, with about 72% occurring only once. This clonotype was obtained from a man between 18 and 35 years old in good health. Some clones in this sample may be carry-over from other donors' samples. Sequenced sample: memory CD4+ T cells from PBMCs. The sample's subset: CD45RA-negative fraction. The chain combines TRBV7-2 with TRBJ2-1; 11 nucleotides line up with TRBD2. CDR3: CASTRLAGMNEQFF. DNA for the CDR3: TGTGCCAGCACCCGACTAGCGGGAATGAATGAGCAGTTCTTC.